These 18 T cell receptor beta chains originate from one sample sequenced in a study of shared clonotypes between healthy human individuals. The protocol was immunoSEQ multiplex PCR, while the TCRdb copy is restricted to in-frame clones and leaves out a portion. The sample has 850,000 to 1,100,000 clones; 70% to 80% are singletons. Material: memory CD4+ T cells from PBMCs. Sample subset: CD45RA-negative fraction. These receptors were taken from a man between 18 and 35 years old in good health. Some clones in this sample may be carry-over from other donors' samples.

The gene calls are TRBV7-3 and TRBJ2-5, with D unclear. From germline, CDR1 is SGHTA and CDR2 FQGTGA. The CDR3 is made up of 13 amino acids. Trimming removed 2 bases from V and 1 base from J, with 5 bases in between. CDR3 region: CASSLVRQETQYF. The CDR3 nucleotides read TGTGCCAGCAGCTTAGTCCGCCAAGAGACCCAGTACTTC.

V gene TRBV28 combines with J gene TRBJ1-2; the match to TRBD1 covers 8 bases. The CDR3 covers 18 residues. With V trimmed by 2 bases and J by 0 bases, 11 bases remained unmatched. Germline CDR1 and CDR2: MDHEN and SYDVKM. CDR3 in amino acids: CASSLRGYTGGSNYGYTF. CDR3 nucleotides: TGTGCCAGCAGTTTACGGGGGTATACAGGGGGATCTAACTATGGCTACACCTTC.

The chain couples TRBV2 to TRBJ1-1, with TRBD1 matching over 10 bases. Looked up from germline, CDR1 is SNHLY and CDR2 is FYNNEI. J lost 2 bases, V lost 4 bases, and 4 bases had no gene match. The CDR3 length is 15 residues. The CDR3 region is CASSGQGASNTEAFF. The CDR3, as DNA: TGTGCCAGCAGTGGACAGGGGGCGAGTAACACTGAAGCTTTCTTT.

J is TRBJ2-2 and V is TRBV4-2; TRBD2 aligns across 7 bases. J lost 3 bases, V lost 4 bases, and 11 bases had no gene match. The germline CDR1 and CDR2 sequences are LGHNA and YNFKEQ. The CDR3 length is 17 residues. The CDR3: CASSRSSSAGDTGELFF. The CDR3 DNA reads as TGTGCCAGCAGCCGAAGTAGTTCCGCGGGAGACACCGGGGAGCTGTTTTTT.

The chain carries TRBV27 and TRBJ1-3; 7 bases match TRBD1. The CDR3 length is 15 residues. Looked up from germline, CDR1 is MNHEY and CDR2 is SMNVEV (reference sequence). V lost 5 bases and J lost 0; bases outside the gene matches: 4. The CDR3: CASSLGTASGNTIYF. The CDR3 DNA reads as TGTGCCAGCAGTCTTGGGACAGCCTCTGGAAACACCATATATTTT.

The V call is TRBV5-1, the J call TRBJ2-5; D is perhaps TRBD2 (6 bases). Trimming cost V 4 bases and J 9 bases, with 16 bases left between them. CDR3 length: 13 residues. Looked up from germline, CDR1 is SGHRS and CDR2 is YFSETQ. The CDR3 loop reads CASSVPASVAQYF. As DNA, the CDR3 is TGCGCCAGCAGCGTACCGGCTAGCGTGGCCCAGTACTTC.

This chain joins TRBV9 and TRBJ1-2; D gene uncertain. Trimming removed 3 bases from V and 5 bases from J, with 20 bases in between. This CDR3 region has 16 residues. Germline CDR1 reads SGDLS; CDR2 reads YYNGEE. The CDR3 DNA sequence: TGTGCCAGCAGCGCTGACCTAACCCTCTCCGAATATGGCTACACCTTC. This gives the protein CASSADLTLSEYGYTF.

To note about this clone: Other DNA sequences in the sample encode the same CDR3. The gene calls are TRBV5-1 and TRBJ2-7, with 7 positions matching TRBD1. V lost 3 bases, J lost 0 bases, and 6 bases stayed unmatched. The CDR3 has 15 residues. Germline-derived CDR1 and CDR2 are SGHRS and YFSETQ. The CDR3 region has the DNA TGCGCCAGCAGCTCTACCGGGACAGTCTCCTACGAGCAGTACTTC. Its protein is CASSSTGTVSYEQYF.

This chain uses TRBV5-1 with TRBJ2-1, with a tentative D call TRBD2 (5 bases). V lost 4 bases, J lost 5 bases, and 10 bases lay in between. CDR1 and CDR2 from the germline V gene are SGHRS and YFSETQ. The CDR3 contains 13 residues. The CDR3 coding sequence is TGCGCCAGCAGCCAAGGACTCAACAATGAGCAGTTCTTC. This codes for CASSQGLNNEQFF. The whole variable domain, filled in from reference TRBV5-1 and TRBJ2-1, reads KAGVTQTPRYLIKTRGQQVTLSCSPISGHRSVSWYQQTPGQGLQFLFEYFSETQRNKGNFPGRFSGRQFSNSRSEMNVSTLELGDSALYLCASSQGLNNEQFFGPGTRLTVL.

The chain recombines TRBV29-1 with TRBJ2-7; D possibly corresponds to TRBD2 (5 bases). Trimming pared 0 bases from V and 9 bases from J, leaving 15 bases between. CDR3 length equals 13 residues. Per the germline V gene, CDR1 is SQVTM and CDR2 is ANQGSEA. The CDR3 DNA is TGCAGCGTTGAAGATCAGACCGGGGTGGCGCAGTACTTC. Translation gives CSVEDQTGVAQYF.

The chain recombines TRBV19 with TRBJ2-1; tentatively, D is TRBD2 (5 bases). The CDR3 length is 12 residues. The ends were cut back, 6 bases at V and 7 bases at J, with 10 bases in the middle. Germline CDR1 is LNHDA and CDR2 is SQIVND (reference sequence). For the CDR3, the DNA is TGTGCCAGTAGCGGACTTAAGAATGAGCAGTTCTTC. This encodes CASSGLKNEQFF.

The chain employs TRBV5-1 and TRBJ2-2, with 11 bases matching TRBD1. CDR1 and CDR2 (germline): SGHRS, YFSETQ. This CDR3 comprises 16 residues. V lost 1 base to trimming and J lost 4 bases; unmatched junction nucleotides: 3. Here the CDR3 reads CASSLRGTGGTGELFF. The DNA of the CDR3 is TGCGCCAGCAGCTTGCGAGGGACAGGGGGCACCGGGGAGCTGTTTTTT.

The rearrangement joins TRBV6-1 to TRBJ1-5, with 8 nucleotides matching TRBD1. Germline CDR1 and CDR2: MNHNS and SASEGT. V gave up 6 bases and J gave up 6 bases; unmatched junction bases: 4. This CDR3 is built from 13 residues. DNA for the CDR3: TGTGCCAGCAGGGGGACAGGCCCTCAGCCCCAGCATTTT. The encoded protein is CASRGTGPQPQHF.

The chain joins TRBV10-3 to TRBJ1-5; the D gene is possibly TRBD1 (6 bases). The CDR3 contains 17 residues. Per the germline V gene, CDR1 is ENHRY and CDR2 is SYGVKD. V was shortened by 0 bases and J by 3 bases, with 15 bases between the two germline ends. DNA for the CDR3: TGTGCCATCAGTGAGTCGGTAGGAAGGGGGAACAATCAGCCCCAGCATTTT. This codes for CAISESVGRGNNQPQHF.

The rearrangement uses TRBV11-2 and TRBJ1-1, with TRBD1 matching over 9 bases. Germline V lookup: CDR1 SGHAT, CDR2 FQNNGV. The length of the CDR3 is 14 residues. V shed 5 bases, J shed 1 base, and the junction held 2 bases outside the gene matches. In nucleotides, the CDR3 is TGTGCCAGCAGCACGACAGGGGGGAACACTGAAGCTTTCTTT. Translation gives CASSTTGGNTEAFF. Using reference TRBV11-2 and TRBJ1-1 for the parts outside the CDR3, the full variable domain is EAGVAQSPRYKIIEKRQSVAFWCNPISGHATLYWYQQILGQGPKLLIQFQNNGVVDDSQLPKDRFSAERLKGVDSTLKIQPAKLEDSAVYLCASSTTGGNTEAFFGQGTRLTVV.

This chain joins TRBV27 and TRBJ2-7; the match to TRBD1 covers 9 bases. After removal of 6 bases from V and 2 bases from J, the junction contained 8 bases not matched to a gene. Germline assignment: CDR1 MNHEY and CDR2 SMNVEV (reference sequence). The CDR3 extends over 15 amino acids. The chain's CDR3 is CASSPMGTGTYEQYF. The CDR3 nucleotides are TGTGCCAGCAGCCCTATGGGGACAGGGACCTACGAGCAGTACTTC.

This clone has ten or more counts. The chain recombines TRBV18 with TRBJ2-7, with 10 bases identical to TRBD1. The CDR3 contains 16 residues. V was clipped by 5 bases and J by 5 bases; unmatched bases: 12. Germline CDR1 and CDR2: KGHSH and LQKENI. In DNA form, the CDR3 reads TGTGCCAGCTCATTTTATGTGACAGGGGGCGACAACGAGCAGTACTTC. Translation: CASSFYVTGGDNEQYF.

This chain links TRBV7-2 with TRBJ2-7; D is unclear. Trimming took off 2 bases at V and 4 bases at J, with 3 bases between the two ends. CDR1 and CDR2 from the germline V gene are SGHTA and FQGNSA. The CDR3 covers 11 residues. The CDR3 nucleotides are TGTGCCAGCAGCTTATGGTACGAGCAGTACTTC. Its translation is CASSLWYEQYF.